There are many counts of the clone carrying this T cell receptor (beta chain). What it binds is not known. The CDR3 covers 13 residues. Germline trimming cut 11 bases from V and 2 bases from J; bases unmatched to any gene: 7. The data belong to a study of CD8 T cells in ankylosing spondylitis. General study results and limits: What seemed typical of ankylosing spondylitis blood was a TCR beta motif built from eight highly homologous variants.

TCRdb re-derived calls from the 5' RACE reads in MiXCR, one entry per CDR3 protein. The data contain around 770,000 distinct CDR3 sequences, about 10% of them seen just once; the ten biggest clones take up around 0.51%. This clonotype was sampled from a male donor with ankylosing spondylitis. The sequenced sample was blood, either unsorted or a sorted T cell fraction (not recorded which). The J gene is TRBJ2-3, the V gene TRBV12-3 or TRBV12-4, with 7 bases lining up with TRBD2. CDR3 region: CACGRVLTDTQYF. For the CDR3, the DNA is TGTGCCTGTGGGAGGGTCCTCACAGATACGCAGTATTTT.